This is a list of T cell receptor beta chains from one sample in a study of T-cell memory formation after mild COVID-19. In TCRdb, the 5' RACE reads were re-called with MiXCR into one record per CDR3 protein. The data hold around 370,000 distinct CDR3 sequences, with roughly 20% observed a single time. The specimen was PBMCs or a T cell subset sorted from them (not recorded which). The receptors here all came from an adult woman who had mild COVID-19 (a few samples of this study predate the infection). Cell type and time point are not known. CDR3s include the opening cysteine and the closing phenylalanine or tryptophan. The order of the fields is J gene, D gene, V gene, clone size, CDR3 DNA, CDR3 protein. D genes are given only for firm matches. Rows may omit the clone size; those that give it use once, few, many or a size class.

J gene: TRBJ2-1
D gene: -
V gene: TRBV5-1
clone size: -
CDR3 DNA: TGCGCCAGCGCCATTCCACTTACACCATCCTCCTACAATGAGCAGTTCTTC
CDR3 protein: CASAIPLTPSSYNEQFF

J gene: TRBJ1-5
D gene: -
V gene: TRBV12-3/TRBV12-4
clone size: -
CDR3 DNA: TGTGCCAGCACCATAGGTGGCAGGGATCAGCCCCAGCATTTT
CDR3 protein: CASTIGGRDQPQHF

J gene: TRBJ2-7
D gene: -
V gene: TRBV7-9
clone size: few
CDR3 DNA: TGTGCCAGCAGCTCATTTGACGGACGGGTTGGCTACGAGCAGTACTTC
CDR3 protein: CASSSFDGRVGYEQYF

J gene: TRBJ2-1
D gene: -
V gene: TRBV29-1
clone size: -
CDR3 DNA: TGCAGCGTTTCCTACAGGGTCGGGAATGAGCAGTTCTTC
CDR3 protein: CSVSYRVGNEQFF

J gene: TRBJ1-5
D gene: -
V gene: TRBV10-3
clone size: few
CDR3 DNA: TGTGCCATCAGTGAGTCCGGGGGCAGTCAGCCCCAGCATTTT
CDR3 protein: CAISESGGSQPQHF

J gene: TRBJ1-2
D gene: -
V gene: TRBV7-9
clone size: -
CDR3 DNA: TGTGCCAGCAGCCCCTCCCTGGACGGTCAAAAGGGCTACACCTTC
CDR3 protein: CASSPSLDGQKGYTF

J gene: TRBJ2-5
D gene: -
V gene: TRBV12-3/TRBV12-4
clone size: few
CDR3 DNA: TGTGCCAGCAGGGACAGTATTGGGACCCAGTACTTC
CDR3 protein: CASRDSIGTQYF

J gene: TRBJ2-1
D gene: TRBD2
V gene: TRBV4-2
clone size: -
CDR3 DNA: TGTGCCAGCAGCCAAGTGGTAGCGGGAGGGCTCAGCTCCTACAATGAGCAGTTCTTC
CDR3 protein: CASSQVVAGGLSSYNEQFF

J gene: TRBJ2-3
D gene: -
V gene: TRBV7-9
clone size: -
CDR3 DNA: TGTGCCAGCAGCTTGTCCATAAGCACAGATACGCAGTATTTT
CDR3 protein: CASSLSISTDTQYF

J gene: TRBJ2-5
D gene: TRBD1
V gene: TRBV5-1
clone size: few
CDR3 DNA: TGCGCCAGCAGCTTTACTACCGGGACAGAGCAAGAGACCCAGTACTTC
CDR3 protein: CASSFTTGTEQETQYF

J gene: TRBJ2-3
D gene: -
V gene: TRBV4-1
clone size: -
CDR3 DNA: TGCGCCAGCAGCCATTTCACAGATACGCAGTATTTT
CDR3 protein: CASSHFTDTQYF

J gene: TRBJ1-1
D gene: -
V gene: TRBV7-2
clone size: -
CDR3 DNA: TGTGCCAGCAGCTCCTCCGGTATCACTGAAGCCTTCTTT
CDR3 protein: CASSSSGITEAFF

J gene: TRBJ1-2
D gene: -
V gene: TRBV18
clone size: few
CDR3 DNA: TGTGCCAGCTCGGAACAGGAGGTCTATGGCTACACCTTC
CDR3 protein: CASSEQEVYGYTF

J gene: TRBJ2-7
D gene: TRBD2
V gene: TRBV6-2/TRBV6-3
clone size: few
CDR3 DNA: TGTGCCAGCAGTTACTCGAGGGGACTAGCGGGCCTCTACGAGCAGTACTTC
CDR3 protein: CASSYSRGLAGLYEQYF

J gene: TRBJ2-1
D gene: -
V gene: TRBV7-6
clone size: -
CDR3 DNA: TGTGCCAGCACCCCTCAGGGACTTTACAATGAGCAGTTCTTC
CDR3 protein: CASTPQGLYNEQFF

J gene: TRBJ2-7
D gene: -
V gene: TRBV6-2/TRBV6-3
clone size: -
CDR3 DNA: TGTGCCAGCACCAATAGCCTACGGGAGCAGTACTTC
CDR3 protein: CASTNSLREQYF